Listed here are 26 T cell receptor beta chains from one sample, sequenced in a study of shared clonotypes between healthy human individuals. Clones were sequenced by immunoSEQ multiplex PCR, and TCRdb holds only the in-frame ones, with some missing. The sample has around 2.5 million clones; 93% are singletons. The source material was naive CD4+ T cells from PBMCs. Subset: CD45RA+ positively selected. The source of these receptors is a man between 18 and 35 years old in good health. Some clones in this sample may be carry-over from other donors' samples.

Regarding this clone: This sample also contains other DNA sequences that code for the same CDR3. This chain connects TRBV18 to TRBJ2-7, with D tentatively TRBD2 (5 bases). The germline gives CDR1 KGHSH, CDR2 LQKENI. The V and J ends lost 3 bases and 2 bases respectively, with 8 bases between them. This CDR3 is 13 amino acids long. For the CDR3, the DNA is TGTGCCAGCTCACCCGGAGGCCCCTACGAGCAGTACTTC. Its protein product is CASSPGGPYEQYF.

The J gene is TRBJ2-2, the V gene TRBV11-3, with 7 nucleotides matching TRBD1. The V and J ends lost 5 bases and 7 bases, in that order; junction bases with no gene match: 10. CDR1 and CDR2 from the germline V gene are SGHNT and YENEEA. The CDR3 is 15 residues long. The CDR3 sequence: CASSLKDRAVGELFF. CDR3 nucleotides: TGTGCCAGCAGCCTAAAAGACAGGGCGGTCGGGGAGCTGTTTTTT.

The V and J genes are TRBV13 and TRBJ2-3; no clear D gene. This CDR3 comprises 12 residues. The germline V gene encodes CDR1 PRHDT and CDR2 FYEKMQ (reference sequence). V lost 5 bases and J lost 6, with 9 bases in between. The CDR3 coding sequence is TGTGCCAGCAGCCCGGCTTTGGATACGCAGTATTTT. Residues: CASSPALDTQYF. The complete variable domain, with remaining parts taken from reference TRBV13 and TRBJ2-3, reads AAGVIQSPRHLIKEKRETATLKCYPIPRHDTVYWYQQGPGQDPQFLISFYEKMQSDKGSIPDRFSAQQFSDYHSELNMSSLELGDSALYFCASSPALDTQYFGPGTRLTVL.

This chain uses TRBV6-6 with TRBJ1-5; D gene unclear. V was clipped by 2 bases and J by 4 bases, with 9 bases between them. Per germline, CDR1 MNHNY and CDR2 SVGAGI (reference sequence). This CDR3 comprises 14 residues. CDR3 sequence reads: CASSYPTDNQPQHF. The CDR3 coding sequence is TGTGCCAGCAGTTACCCGACCGATAATCAGCCCCAGCATTTT.

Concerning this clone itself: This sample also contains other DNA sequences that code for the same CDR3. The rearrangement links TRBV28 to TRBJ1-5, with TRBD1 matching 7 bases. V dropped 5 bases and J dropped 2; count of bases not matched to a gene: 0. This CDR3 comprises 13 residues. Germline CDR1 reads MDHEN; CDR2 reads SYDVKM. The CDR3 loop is CASSDRGNQPQHF. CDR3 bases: TGTGCCAGCAGTGACAGGGGCAATCAGCCCCAGCATTTT. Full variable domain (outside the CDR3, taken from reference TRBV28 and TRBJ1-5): DVKVTQSSRYLVKRTGEKVFLECVQDMDHENMFWYRQDPGLGLRLIYFSYDVKMKEKGDIPEGYSVSREKKERFSLILESASTNQTSMYLCASSDRGNQPQHFGDGTRLSIL.

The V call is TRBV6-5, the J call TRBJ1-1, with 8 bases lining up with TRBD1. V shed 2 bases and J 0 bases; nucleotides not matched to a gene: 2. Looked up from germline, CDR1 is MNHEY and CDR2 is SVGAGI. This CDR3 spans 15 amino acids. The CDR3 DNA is TGTGCCAGCAGTTACCTGGGACAGGTGAACACTGAAGCTTTCTTT. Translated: CASSYLGQVNTEAFF.

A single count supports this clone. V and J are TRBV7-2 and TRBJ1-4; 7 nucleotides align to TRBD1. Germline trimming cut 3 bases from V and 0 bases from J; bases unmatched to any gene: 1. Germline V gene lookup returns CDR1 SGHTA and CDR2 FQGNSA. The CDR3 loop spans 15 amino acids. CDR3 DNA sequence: TGTGCCAGCAGCTTTCAGGGGGCAACTAATGAAAAACTGTTTTTT. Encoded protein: CASSFQGATNEKLFF.

The CDR3 sequence is CASSMRGLAGNNEQFF. In DNA form, the CDR3 reads TGCGCCAGCAGCATGAGAGGGCTAGCGGGTAACAATGAGCAGTTCTTC. V gene TRBV5-1 combines with J gene TRBJ2-1; 8 nucleotides align to TRBD2. Germline V CDR1 and CDR2: SGHRS, YFSETQ. V was clipped by 4 bases and J by 5 bases; unmatched bases: 11. The CDR3 loop spans 16 amino acids.

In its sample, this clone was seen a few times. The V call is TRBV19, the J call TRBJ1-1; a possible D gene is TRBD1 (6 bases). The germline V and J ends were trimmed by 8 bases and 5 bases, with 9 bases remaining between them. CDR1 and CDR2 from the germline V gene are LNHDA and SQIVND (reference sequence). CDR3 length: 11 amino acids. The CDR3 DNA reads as TGTGCCAGTGGACAGCCAACTGAAGCTTTCTTT. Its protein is CASGQPTEAFF.

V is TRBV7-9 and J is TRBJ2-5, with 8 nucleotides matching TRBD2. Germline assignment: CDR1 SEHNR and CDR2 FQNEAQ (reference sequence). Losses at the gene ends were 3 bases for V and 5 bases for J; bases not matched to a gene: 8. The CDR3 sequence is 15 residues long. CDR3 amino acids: CASSLTGGPGETQYF. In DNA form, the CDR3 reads TGTGCCAGCAGCTTGACGGGAGGGCCGGGTGAGACCCAGTACTTC. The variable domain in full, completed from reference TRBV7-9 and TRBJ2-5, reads DTGVSQNPRHKITKRGQNVTFRCDPISEHNRLYWYRQTLGQGPEFLTYFQNEAQLEKSRLLSDRFSAERPKGSFSTLEIQRTEQGDSAMYLCASSLTGGPGETQYFGPGTRLLVL.

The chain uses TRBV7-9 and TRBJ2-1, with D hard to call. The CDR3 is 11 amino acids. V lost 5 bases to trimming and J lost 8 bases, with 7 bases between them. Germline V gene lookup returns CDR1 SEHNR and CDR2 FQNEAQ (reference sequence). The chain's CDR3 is CASSQLDEQFF. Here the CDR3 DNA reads TGTGCCAGCAGCCAGTTGGATGAGCAGTTCTTC. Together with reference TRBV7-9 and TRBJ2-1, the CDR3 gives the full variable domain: DTGVSQNPRHKITKRGQNVTFRCDPISEHNRLYWYRQTLGQGPEFLTYFQNEAQLEKSRLLSDRFSAERPKGSFSTLEIQRTEQGDSAMYLCASSQLDEQFFGPGTRLTVL.

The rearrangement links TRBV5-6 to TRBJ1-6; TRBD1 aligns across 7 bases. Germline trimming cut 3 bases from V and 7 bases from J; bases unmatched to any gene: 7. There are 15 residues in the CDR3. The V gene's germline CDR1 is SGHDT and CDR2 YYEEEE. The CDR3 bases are TGTGCCAGCAGCTATAGGACAGGAACCAATTCACCCCTCCACTTT. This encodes CASSYRTGTNSPLHF.

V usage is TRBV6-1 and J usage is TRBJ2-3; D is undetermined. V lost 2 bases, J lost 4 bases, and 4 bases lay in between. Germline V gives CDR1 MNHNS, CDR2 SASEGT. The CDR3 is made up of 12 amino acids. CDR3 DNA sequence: TGTGCCAGCAGTGAACTCCCAGATACGCAGTATTTT. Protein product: CASSELPDTQYF.

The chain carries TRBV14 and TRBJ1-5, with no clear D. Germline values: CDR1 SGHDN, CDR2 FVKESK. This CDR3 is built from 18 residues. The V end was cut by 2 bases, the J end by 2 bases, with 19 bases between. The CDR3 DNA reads TGTGCCAGCAGCCAATCAATTTTCGGGAGGGAAGGCAATCAGCCCCAGCATTTT. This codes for CASSQSIFGREGNQPQHF.

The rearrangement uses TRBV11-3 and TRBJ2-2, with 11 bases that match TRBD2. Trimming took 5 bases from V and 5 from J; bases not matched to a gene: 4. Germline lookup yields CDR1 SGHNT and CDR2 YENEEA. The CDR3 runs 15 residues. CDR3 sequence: CASSPGLAVTGELFF. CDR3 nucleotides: TGTGCCAGCAGCCCGGGACTAGCGGTTACCGGGGAGCTGTTTTTT.

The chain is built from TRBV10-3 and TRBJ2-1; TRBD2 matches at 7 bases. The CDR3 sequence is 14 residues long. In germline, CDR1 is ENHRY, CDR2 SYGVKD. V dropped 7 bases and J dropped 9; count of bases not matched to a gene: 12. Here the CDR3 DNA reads TGTGCCATCACCTCAGCGGGGACTACACGTGAGCAGTTCTTC. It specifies CAITSAGTTREQFF.

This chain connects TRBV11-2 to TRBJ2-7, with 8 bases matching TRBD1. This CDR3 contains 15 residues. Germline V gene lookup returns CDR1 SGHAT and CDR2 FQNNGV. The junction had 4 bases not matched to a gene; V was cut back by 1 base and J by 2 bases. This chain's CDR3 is CASSLVGTGAYEQYF. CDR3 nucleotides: TGTGCCAGCAGCTTAGTTGGGACAGGAGCCTACGAGCAGTACTTC. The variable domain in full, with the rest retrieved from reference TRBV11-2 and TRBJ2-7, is EAGVAQSPRYKIIEKRQSVAFWCNPISGHATLYWYQQILGQGPKLLIQFQNNGVVDDSQLPKDRFSAERLKGVDSTLKIQPAKLEDSAVYLCASSLVGTGAYEQYFGPGTRLTVT.

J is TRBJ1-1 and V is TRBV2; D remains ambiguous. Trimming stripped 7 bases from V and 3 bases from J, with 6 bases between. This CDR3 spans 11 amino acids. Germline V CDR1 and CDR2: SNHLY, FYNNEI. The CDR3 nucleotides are TGTGCCAGCAAGAAGTACACTGAAGCTTTCTTT. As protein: CASKKYTEAFF.

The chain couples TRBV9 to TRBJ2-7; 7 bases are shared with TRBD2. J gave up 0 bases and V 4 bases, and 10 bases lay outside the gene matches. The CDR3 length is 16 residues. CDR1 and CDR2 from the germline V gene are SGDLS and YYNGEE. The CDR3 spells CASSPTRGESSYEQYF. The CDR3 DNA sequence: TGTGCCAGCAGCCCCACCCGGGGGGAGAGCTCCTACGAGCAGTACTTC.

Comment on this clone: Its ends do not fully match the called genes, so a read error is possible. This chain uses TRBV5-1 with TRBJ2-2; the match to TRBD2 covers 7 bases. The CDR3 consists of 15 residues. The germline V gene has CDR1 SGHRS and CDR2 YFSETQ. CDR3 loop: CASGFVAGLLGELFF. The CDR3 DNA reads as TGCGCCAGCGGCTTTGTAGCGGGCCTCTTAGGGGAGCTGTTTTTT.

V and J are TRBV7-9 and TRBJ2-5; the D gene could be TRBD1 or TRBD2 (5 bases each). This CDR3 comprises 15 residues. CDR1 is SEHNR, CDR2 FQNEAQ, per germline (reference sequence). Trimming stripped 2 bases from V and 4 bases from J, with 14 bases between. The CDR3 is CASSLNGASRETQYF. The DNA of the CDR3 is TGTGCCAGCAGCTTAAACGGGGCAAGTCGAGAGACCCAGTACTTC.

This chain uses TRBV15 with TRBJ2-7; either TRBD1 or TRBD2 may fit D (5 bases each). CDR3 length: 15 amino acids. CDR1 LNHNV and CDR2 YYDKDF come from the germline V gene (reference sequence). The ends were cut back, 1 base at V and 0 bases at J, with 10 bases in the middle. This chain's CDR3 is CATSRAGRYSYEQYF. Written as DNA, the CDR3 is TGTGCCACCAGCAGAGCGGGACGGTACTCCTACGAGCAGTACTTC. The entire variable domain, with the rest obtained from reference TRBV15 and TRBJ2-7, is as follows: DAMVIQNPRYQVTQFGKPVTLSCSQTLNHNVMYWYQQKSSQAPKLLFHYYDKDFNNEADTPDNFQSRRPNTSFCFLDIRSPGLGDTAMYLCATSRAGRYSYEQYFGPGTRLTVT.

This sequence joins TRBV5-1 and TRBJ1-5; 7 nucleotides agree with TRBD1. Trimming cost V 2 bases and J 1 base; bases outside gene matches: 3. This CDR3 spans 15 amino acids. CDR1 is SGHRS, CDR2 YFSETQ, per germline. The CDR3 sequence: CASSFEGASNQPQHF. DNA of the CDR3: TGCGCCAGCAGCTTCGAGGGGGCAAGCAATCAGCCCCAGCATTTT.

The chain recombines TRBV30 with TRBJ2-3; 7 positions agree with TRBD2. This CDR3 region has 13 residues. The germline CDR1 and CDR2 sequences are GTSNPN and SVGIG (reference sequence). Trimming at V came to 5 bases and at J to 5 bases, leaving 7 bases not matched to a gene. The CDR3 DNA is TGTGCCTGGTCCCGGGGGAGGGGAGATACGCAGTATTTT. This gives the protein CAWSRGRGDTQYF.

CDR3 loop: CARSRDYGYTF. CDR3 DNA: TGTGCCAGATCCCGGGACTATGGCTACACCTTC. The chain couples TRBV2 to TRBJ1-2, with D uncertain. The CDR3 spans 11 residues. The V gene lost 9 bases and the J gene lost 3 bases, with 8 bases spanning the gap. Germline V gene lookup returns CDR1 SNHLY and CDR2 FYNNEI.

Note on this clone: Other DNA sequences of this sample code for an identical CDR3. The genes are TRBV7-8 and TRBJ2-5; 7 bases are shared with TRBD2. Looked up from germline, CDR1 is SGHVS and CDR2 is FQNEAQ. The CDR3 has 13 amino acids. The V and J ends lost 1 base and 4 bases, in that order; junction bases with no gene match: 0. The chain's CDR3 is CASSLGGGETQYF. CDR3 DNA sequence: TGTGCCAGCAGCTTAGGGGGGGGAGAGACCCAGTACTTC.